Each of the 24 T cell receptor beta chains below was sequenced from the same sample in a study of control samples from healthy donors and cancer patients. Assay used: immunoSEQ multiplex PCR; TCRdb lists only in-frame clones, some missing. The sample contains 170,000 or so clones, around 91% of which appear only once. Material for sequencing was blood. These receptors originate from a woman aged 45 to 65 in good health.

The chain carries TRBV7-3 and TRBJ2-3, with 13 bases that match TRBD2. The CDR3 runs to 17 residues. J lost 2 bases, V lost 6 bases, and 8 bases had no gene match. Germline V gene lookup returns CDR1 SGHTA and CDR2 FQGTGA. For the CDR3, the DNA is TGTGCCAGCAGTCCCACGGGACTAGCGGGGTTCACAGATACGCAGTATTTT. Its protein is CASSPTGLAGFTDTQYF.

The V call is TRBV6-1, the J call TRBJ2-5; 8 bases line up with TRBD2. CDR3 size: 15 residues. V shed 3 bases, J shed 5 bases, and the junction held 8 bases outside the gene matches. Germline V gene sequence: CDR1 MNHNS, CDR2 SASEGT. The CDR3 here is CASSDPGGAGETQYF. CDR3 coding DNA: TGTGCCAGCAGTGACCCGGGGGGGGCGGGGGAGACCCAGTACTTC.

V and J are TRBV4-3 and TRBJ1-4; unclear D gene. CDR1 and CDR2 (germline): LGHNA, YSLEER. V dropped 0 bases and J dropped 7 bases, with 15 bases sitting between them. This CDR3 has 16 residues. The CDR3 nucleotides are TGCGCCAGCAGCCAAGATATCGGGTTGATGGGTGAAAAACTGTTTTTT. It specifies CASSQDIGLMGEKLFF.

V is TRBV6-5 and J is TRBJ1-5; D is uncertain. The CDR3 is 14 residues long. V dropped 6 bases and J dropped 3 bases, with 12 bases sitting between them. The V gene's germline CDR1 is MNHEY and CDR2 SVGAGI. The DNA for the CDR3 is TGTGCCAGCAGCCCCCGGGTTCCCAATCAGCCCCAGCATTTT. Protein product: CASSPRVPNQPQHF.

V and J are TRBV18 and TRBJ1-2, with D perhaps TRBD1 (5 bases). V dropped 3 bases and J dropped 1 base, with 12 bases sitting between them. Germline CDR1 and CDR2: KGHSH and LQKENI. This CDR3 region has 15 residues. CDR3 bases: TGTGCCAGCTCACCGGGGCAGCGCTATAACTATGGCTACACCTTC. Amino acids: CASSPGQRYNYGYTF.

This clone has a handful of counts. This chain connects TRBV15 to TRBJ2-1, with D possibly being TRBD2 (6 bases). Trimming removed 1 base from V and 11 bases from J, with 15 bases in between. The CDR3 length is 14 residues. Germline CDR1 LNHNV, CDR2 YYDKDF (reference sequence). CDR3 in DNA: TGTGCCACCAGCAGAGCTGAGCGGGCTGCTAAGCAGTTCTTC. It codes for CATSRAERAAKQFF.

The rearrangement links TRBV6-5 to TRBJ2-5, with a tentative D call TRBD1 (6 bases). The V and J ends lost 0 bases and 5 bases respectively, with 10 bases between them. There are 14 residues in the CDR3. Germline V gives CDR1 MNHEY, CDR2 SVGAGI. The chain's CDR3 is CASSYSKGVETQYF. CDR3 sequence (DNA): TGTGCCAGCAGTTACTCGAAGGGGGTGGAGACCCAGTACTTC.

The chain combines TRBV2 with TRBJ1-1; no clear D gene. The CDR3 loop spans 18 amino acids. Germline CDR1 SNHLY, CDR2 FYNNEI. Trimming removed 6 bases at V and 1 base at J, with 24 bases between. As DNA, the CDR3 is TGTGCCAGCAGCGGCAGTGTGTGGAGGAGTTCTTCGAACACTGAAGCTTTCTTT. Its protein is CASSGSVWRSSSNTEAFF.

As DNA, the CDR3 is TGTGCCAGCTCGGGGACCTACACCGGGGAGCTGTTTTTT. Translated, it gives CASSGTYTGELFF. The V and J genes are TRBV18 and TRBJ2-2; D may correspond to TRBD1 or TRBD2 (5 bases each). This CDR3 is 13 amino acids long. Germline loops: CDR1 KGHSH, CDR2 LQKENI. V was trimmed by 6 bases and J by 3 bases, leaving 8 bases between them.

The chain joins TRBV6-4 to TRBJ1-3; 7 nucleotides line up with TRBD1. With 8 bases clipped from V and 2 bases from J, the junction kept 12 bases outside the gene matches. Per germline, CDR1 MRHNA and CDR2 SNTAGT. The CDR3 covers 16 residues. CDR3 in DNA: TGTGCCAGCTCTATACAGGAGGGGGCTGCTGGAAACACCATATATTTT. It yields the protein CASSIQEGAAGNTIYF.

The CDR3 bases are TGTGCTAGTGGTTTGGTACGCGGGGCCGAAGCTTTCTTT. As protein: CASGLVRGAEAFF. The V gene is TRBV12-5, the J gene TRBJ1-1, with a possible D match to TRBD1 (5 bases). Trimming removed 0 bases at V and 8 bases at J, with 10 bases between. Germline V gene data show CDR1 as LGHNT and CDR2 as FRNRAP. The CDR3 is 13 amino acids. The full variable domain, completed using reference TRBV12-5 and TRBJ1-1, is DARVTQTPRHKVTEMGQEVTMRCQPILGHNTVFWYRQTMMQGLELLAYFRNRAPLDDSGMPKDRFSAEMPDATLATLKIQPSEPRDSAVYFCASGLVRGAEAFFGQGTRLTVV.

V usage is TRBV5-8 and J usage is TRBJ2-3; D possibly corresponds to TRBD1 (5 bases). From germline, CDR1 is SGHTS and CDR2 YDEGEE. The V end was cut by 6 bases, the J end by 2 bases, with 10 bases between. CDR3 length: 13 residues. Here the CDR3 reads CASIPTDTDTQYF. The CDR3 bases are TGTGCCAGCATCCCGACAGACACAGATACGCAGTATTTT.

The V and J genes are TRBV7-8 and TRBJ2-6; D might be TRBD1 (6 bases). The CDR3 sequence is 17 residues long. Germline assignment: CDR1 SGHVS and CDR2 FQNEAQ. Trimming shortened V by 3 bases and J by 1 base, and 13 bases separated the two germline ends. The CDR3 nucleotides are TGTGCCAGCAGCTTGATGGGGGCACAGTCTGGGGCCAACGTCCTGACTTTC. It yields the protein CASSLMGAQSGANVLTF.

V is TRBV6-4 and J is TRBJ2-5, with 10 bases matching TRBD2. Germline V gene lookup returns CDR1 MRHNA and CDR2 SNTAGT. The CDR3 is made up of 17 amino acids. V lost 2 bases to trimming and J lost 2 bases; unmatched junction nucleotides: 8. CDR3 protein: CASSDASSGGPQETQYF. For the CDR3, the DNA is TGTGCCAGCAGTGACGCCTCTAGCGGGGGCCCACAAGAGACCCAGTACTTC.

The chain combines TRBV9 with TRBJ2-1; 7 bases match TRBD2. CDR3 length equals 12 residues. Germline V gene data show CDR1 as SGDLS and CDR2 as YYNGEE. V was pared by 4 bases and J by 9 bases, with 4 bases of the junction left unmatched. The DNA of the CDR3 is TGTGCCAGCAGCCCCCAGCGGGGTGAGCAGTTCTTC. Its translation is CASSPQRGEQFF.

The chain carries TRBV5-1 and TRBJ1-2, with 7 positions matching TRBD1. The V and J ends lost 4 bases and 7 bases, in that order; junction bases with no gene match: 10. This CDR3 has 14 residues. CDR1 SGHRS and CDR2 YFSETQ come from the germline V gene. CDR3 nucleotides: TGCGCCAGCAGCCCCCAGGGGGGAGAGTTTGGCTACACCTTC. Amino acids: CASSPQGGEFGYTF.

The rearrangement joins TRBV4-1 to TRBJ1-3, with TRBD1 matching 8 bases. Germline loops: CDR1 MGHRA, CDR2 YSYEKL. With 5 bases clipped from V and 3 bases from J, the junction kept 3 bases outside the gene matches. The CDR3 is 14 residues long. The CDR3 DNA sequence: TGCGCCAGCAGCTTACAGGGGGGTGGAAACACCATATATTTT. Protein: CASSLQGGGNTIYF.

The J gene is TRBJ1-2, the V gene TRBV2; TRBD1 matches 9 bases. CDR1 is SNHLY and CDR2 is FYNNEI in the germline V gene. The CDR3 totals 13 residues. V shed 8 bases, J shed 3 bases, and the junction held 4 bases outside the gene matches. CDR3 protein: CASAGQGYYGYTF. Here the CDR3 DNA reads TGTGCCAGCGCGGGACAGGGATACTATGGCTACACCTTC.

The chain recombines TRBV5-1 with TRBJ2-1, with 8 nucleotides matching TRBD1. From germline, CDR1 is SGHRS and CDR2 YFSETQ. This CDR3 spans 15 amino acids. With 5 bases clipped from V and 2 bases from J, the junction kept 6 bases outside the gene matches. This CDR3 reads CASRKEQGAYNEQFF. CDR3 DNA: TGCGCCAGCAGAAAGGAACAGGGGGCCTACAATGAGCAGTTCTTC.

V gene TRBV19 combines with J gene TRBJ2-1; a weak D match, TRBD1 (5 bases). Trimming stripped 3 bases from V and 8 bases from J, with 14 bases between. The CDR3 length is 14 residues. Germline V gives CDR1 LNHDA, CDR2 SQIVND (reference sequence). The CDR3 region is CASSIGAGIYEQFF. For the CDR3, the DNA is TGTGCCAGTAGTATTGGGGCAGGGATCTATGAGCAGTTCTTC.

The rearrangement links TRBV18 to TRBJ1-5; no clear D. The germline CDR1 and CDR2 sequences are KGHSH and LQKENI. This CDR3 has 16 amino acids. V was trimmed by 3 bases and J by 2 bases, leaving 14 bases between them. The CDR3 is CASSPTSSRGNQPQHF. The CDR3 nucleotides read TGTGCCAGCTCACCTACGAGTTCTCGGGGCAATCAGCCCCAGCATTTT.

J is TRBJ1-4 and V is TRBV4-1; D call uncertain. The CDR3 length is 16 residues. Germline CDR1 is MGHRA and CDR2 is YSYEKL. V lost 0 bases and J lost 6, with 14 bases in between. CDR3 bases: TGCGCCAGCAGCCAAGAATTTTTAGGCCCGTATGAAAAACTGTTTTTT. Its protein product is CASSQEFLGPYEKLFF.

This chain connects TRBV2 to TRBJ1-2; unclear D gene. The CDR3 totals 16 residues. Deletions cut 3 bases from V and 0 bases from J, with 14 bases between. CDR1 is SNHLY, CDR2 FYNNEI, per germline. The CDR3 is CASSDGLGKANYGYTF. The CDR3 DNA follows: TGTGCCAGCAGTGACGGGCTGGGAAAGGCTAACTATGGCTACACCTTC.

The chain uses TRBV7-8 and TRBJ1-3; TRBD1 aligns across 10 bases. Trimming cost V 5 bases and J 0 bases; bases outside gene matches: 4. This CDR3 region has 16 residues. The germline V gene has CDR1 SGHVS and CDR2 FQNEAQ. The DNA for the CDR3 is TGTGCCAGCAGCCTCCGGGACAGGGGCTCTGGAAACACCATATATTTT. The encoded protein is CASSLRDRGSGNTIYF.